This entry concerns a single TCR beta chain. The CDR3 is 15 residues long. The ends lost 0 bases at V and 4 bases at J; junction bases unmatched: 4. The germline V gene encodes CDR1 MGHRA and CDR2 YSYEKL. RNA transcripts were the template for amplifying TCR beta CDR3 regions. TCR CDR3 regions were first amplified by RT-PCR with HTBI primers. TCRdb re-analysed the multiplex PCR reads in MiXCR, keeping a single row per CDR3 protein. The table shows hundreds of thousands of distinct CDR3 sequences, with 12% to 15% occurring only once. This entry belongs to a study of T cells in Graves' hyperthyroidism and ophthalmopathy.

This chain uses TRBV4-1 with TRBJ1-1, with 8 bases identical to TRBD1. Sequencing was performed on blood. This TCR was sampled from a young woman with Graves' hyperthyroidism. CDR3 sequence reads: CASSQDRTGPTEAFF. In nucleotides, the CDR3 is TGCGCCAGCAGCCAAGACCGGACAGGGCCCACTGAAGCTTTCTTT.